This T cell receptor beta chain was identified in a study of shared clonotypes between healthy human individuals. About the research overall: Participating donors consisted of a couple of women and a few men aged 18 to 49.

Recent vaccinations or acute infections were absent in the healthy HIV-negative adult donors. Caucasian adults living in Nashville, Tennessee, provided all samples. Under the authors' procedure: Filtering differed since immunoSEQ provided only junctions, with no quality scores. Measured with immunoSEQ multiplex PCR; TCRdb has only the in-frame clones, and not every one. From that table come the V and J calls and clone size; the DNA was used to work out D and trimming. In the table there are about 510,000 clones, approximately 85% of which are singletons. The CDR3 sequence is 13 residues long. Trimming left V 2 bases short and J 3 bases short, with 5 bases between. Germline loops: CDR1 MNHEY, CDR2 SVGAGI.

The rearrangement joins TRBV6-5 to TRBJ2-1; D is uncertain. This clonotype was sampled from a woman aged 40 to 55 in good health. Some clones in this sample may be carry-over from other donors' samples. Sequencing was done on a sample of PBMCs. The chain's CDR3 is CASSYPGYNEQFF. The CDR3 DNA reads as TGTGCCAGCAGTTACCCGGGCTACAATGAGCAGTTCTTC.